This TCR beta chain originates from a study of beta chain features in type 1 diabetes. Findings of the study overall: Moderately but significantly shorter TCRB CDR3s were found in Type 1 diabetes patients in all four CD4+ subsets.

Sorting of CD4+ naive, central memory, regulatory and stem cell-like memory cells was performed via CD45RO/CCR7/CD25/CD127/CD95/CD27. The length of the CDR3 is 12 residues. Looked up from germline, CDR1 is MNHNY and CDR2 is SVGAGI (reference sequence). V lost 7 bases, J lost 7 bases, and 6 bases stayed unmatched. Remarks on this clone: Its matching antigen is unknown.

The investigators reverse transcribed all of the isolated RNA, so they sequenced expressed TCRB transcripts. Assay used: immunoSEQ multiplex PCR; TCRdb lists only in-frame clones, some missing. The data contain roughly 300,000 clones, more than 13% of them singletons. The chain is built from TRBV6-6 and TRBJ2-7; 8 bases line up with TRBD1. Sequencing was carried out using naive CD4+ T cells from blood. This receptor was obtained from a young man with type 1 diabetes. The CDR3 spells CASNQGAREQYF. The CDR3 DNA reads as TGTGCCAGCAACCAGGGGGCGCGGGAGCAGTACTTC.